This T cell receptor (beta chain) emerged from a study of blood T cell repertoires in COVID-19. This CDR3 has 17 amino acids. The V gene end was trimmed by 1 base and the J gene end by 0 bases; junction bases not matched to a gene: 7. Germline V gene data show CDR1 as SGHRS and CDR2 as YFSETQ. Produced via immunoSEQ multiplex PCR; TCRdb's table is partial and in-frame only. The data contain 95,000 to 100,000 clones, around 92% of them seen just once; the ten biggest clones take up 5% to 6%. The sequence came from a man aged 50 to 59 with active COVID-19. What was sequenced was peripheral blood. The chain has TRBV5-1 and TRBJ2-7; 10 positions agree with TRBD2. CDR3 nucleotides: TGCGCCAGCAGCTTGTTAGGTAGCGGGAGGTCCTCCTACGAGCAGTACTTC. Amino acids: CASSLLGSGRSSYEQYF.